These 12 T cell receptor beta chains share one sample of origin, sequenced in a study of metastatic and nonmetastatic thyroid tumors. MiXCR re-clonotyped the PCR reads for TCRdb. The table records roughly 28,000 clones, 20% to 25% of them present only once. No patient had received any treatment before thyroid surgery. Sequences were obtained from blood. These receptors were taken from a female donor with papillary thyroid cancer or a benign thyroid nodule (not recorded which). Some clones in this sample may be carry-over from other donors' samples.

With respect to this clone: Its ends do not fully match the called genes, so a read error is possible. DNA for the CDR3: TGCAGTGCTAGGGGACTAGCGGGGGGCCTCTCGAACGCCGGGGAGCTGTTTTTT. As protein: CSARGLAGGLSNAGELFF. The chain joins TRBV20-1 to TRBJ2-2; 15 bases are a match to TRBD2. This CDR3 contains 18 residues. Germline values: CDR1 DFQATT, CDR2 SNEGSKA (reference sequence).

This clone was counted many times. A much larger clone lies a single base off, so this may be a read error. Other DNA sequences within the sample encode an identical CDR3. This chain joins TRBV12-3 or TRBV12-4 and TRBJ1-1; no clear D gene. The CDR3 extends over 14 amino acids. The CDR3 loop reads CASSFGLSGTEAFF. CDR3 coding DNA: TGTGCCAGCAGTTTTGGACTCTCGGGCACTGAAGCCTTCTTT.

By share of the sample, this clone is medium-sized. The chain recombines TRBV12-3 or TRBV12-4 with TRBJ2-2; D ambiguous. The germline V and J ends were trimmed by 5 bases and 7 bases, with 11 bases remaining between them. The CDR3 sequence is 13 residues long. The CDR3 protein is CASSTQSDGELFF. CDR3 nucleotide sequence: TGTGCCAGCAGTACCCAGTCGGACGGGGAGCTGTTTTTT.

This clone was seen at least ten times. The V gene is TRBV12-3 or TRBV12-4, the J gene TRBJ1-1; the match to TRBD1 covers 7 bases. This CDR3 contains 13 residues. V lost 3 bases, J lost 5 bases, and 3 bases stayed unmatched. The CDR3 DNA reads as TGTGCCAGCAGTTTGACCAGGGGGACTGAAGCTTTCTTT. Encoded protein: CASSLTRGTEAFF.

This rearrangement joins TRBV6-1 to TRBJ2-2, with D perhaps matching TRBD1 (6 bases). CDR1 MNHNS and CDR2 SASEGT come from the germline V gene. CDR3 length: 14 amino acids. V dropped 7 bases and J dropped 6 bases, with 15 bases sitting between them. CDR3 region: CASIQGHAAGELFF. CDR3 nucleotides: TGTGCCAGCATCCAGGGACATGCGGCCGGGGAGCTGTTTTTT.

Comments on this clone: This could be a read error, since a much larger clone is one nucleotide away. The sample contains more than one DNA sequence encoding this CDR3. V usage is TRBV20-1 and J usage is TRBJ1-4; 11 bases agree with TRBD1. This CDR3 is built from 14 residues. The germline V gene has CDR1 DFQATT and CDR2 SNEGSKA (reference sequence). The CDR3 here is CSASGTGGNEKLFF. The CDR3 DNA is TGCAGTGCTAGTGGGACAGGGGGGAATGAAAAGCTGTTTTTT.

This clone was counted between two and nine times. This chain uses TRBV6-1 with TRBJ2-3; D is perhaps TRBD1 or TRBD2 (5 bases each). Trimming removed 10 bases from V and 6 bases from J, with 11 bases in between. CDR1 MNHNS and CDR2 SASEGT come from the germline V gene. The CDR3 spans 11 residues. Written as DNA, the CDR3 is TGTGCCATCCGTGAGGGGGATACGCAGTATTTT. Protein product: CAIREGDTQYF.

The sample holds many counts of this clone. CDR3 nucleotide sequence: TGTGCCATCAGTGAGTCGACTAGCGGGAGTGAGCAGTTCTTC. Encoded protein: CAISESTSGSEQFF. This rearrangement joins TRBV10-3 to TRBJ2-1; TRBD2 agrees at 12 bases. The junction had 0 bases not matched to a gene; V was cut back by 0 bases and J by 9 bases. The CDR3 covers 14 residues. The germline V gene encodes CDR1 ENHRY and CDR2 SYGVKD.

This clone was observed many times. This rearrangement joins TRBV4-1 to TRBJ2-7, with TRBD1 matching 7 bases. The CDR3 has 16 residues. Trimming removed 1 base from V and 2 bases from J; junction bases left unmatched: 8. Looked up from germline, CDR1 is MGHRA and CDR2 is YSYEKL. The CDR3: CASSQGPQGSPYEQYF. CDR3 in DNA: TGCGCCAGCAGCCAAGGCCCACAGGGGTCTCCCTACGAGCAGTACTTC.

This clone occurred many times. This CDR3 reads CASSSSYEQYF. In DNA, the CDR3 is TGTGCCAGCTCCTCATCCTACGAGCAGTACTTC. This chain connects TRBV11-2 to TRBJ2-7; D is ambiguous. CDR3 size: 11 residues. The germline gives CDR1 SGHAT, CDR2 FQNNGV. Deletions cut 8 bases from V and 1 base from J, with 6 bases between.

This clone was found many times. The genes are TRBV19 and TRBJ1-1, with D perhaps TRBD1 (5 bases). The CDR3 consists of 16 residues. V was clipped by 0 bases and J by 1 base, with 12 bases between them. Germline V gives CDR1 LNHDA, CDR2 SQIVND (reference sequence). In nucleotides, the CDR3 is TGTGCCAGTAGTATAGATATCGCGGGGGGGAACACTGAAGCTTTCTTT. This sequence encodes CASSIDIAGGNTEAFF.

In this sample, this clone turned up once. This rearrangement joins TRBV11-2 to TRBJ2-2; D may be TRBD1 (6 bases). The germline V and J ends were trimmed by 5 bases and 1 base, with 17 bases remaining between them. This CDR3 comprises 17 residues. Germline CDR1 is SGHAT and CDR2 is FQNNGV. Here the CDR3 reads CASSLLPGQGNTGELFF. For the CDR3, the DNA is TGTGCCAGCAGCCTCTTGCCGGGACAAGGGAACACCGGGGAGCTGTTTTTT.